These 16 T cell receptor beta chains were sequenced from one sample in a study of Ad26.COV2.S vaccination and SARS-CoV-2 variants (dated by TCRdb to the early 2020s). Taken with the paper, the label for treatment or condition translates to: around 19 received Ad26.COV2.S at low or high dose, single or two shots; roughly five received placebo; per-sample allocation not given. For vaccine and placebo recipients, the sequenced repertoires came from samples collected on day 63 after the first injection. Library method: the immunoSEQ multiplex PCR assay. In its TCRdb copy, this immuneACCESS table keeps in-frame sequences only and misses some clones. Where compared with another copy, unresolved V genes explain less than half of these, and the others have no known cause. This sample holds approximately 280,000 clones; approximately 89% were observed only once. The biggest ten clones account for around 3% of the sample.

The input for sequencing was peripheral blood, taken in a trial of Ad26.COV2.S vaccine versus placebo. Every receptor here comes from a person between 18 and 60 years old who received the Ad26.COV2.S COVID-19 vaccine or a placebo.

The chain carries TRBV6-1 and TRBJ2-7; D is perhaps TRBD2 (6 bases). The V end lost 1 base, the J end lost 7 bases, and 23 bases lay between the germline ends. There are 17 residues in the CDR3. Germline V gene lookup returns CDR1 MNHNS and CDR2 SASEGT. CDR3 DNA sequence: TGTGCCAGCAGTGAAGAGGTTGGCGGGGCCCTGGGGGGAGAGCAGTACTTC. The encoded protein is CASSEEVGGALGGEQYF.

CDR3 in DNA: TGTGCCAGCAGTTCACCGGGACTAGCGGGAGGGCGTAATACTGTGCAGTTCTTC. Protein product: CASSSPGLAGGRNTVQFF. This sequence joins TRBV28 and TRBJ2-1, with 16 bases identical to TRBD2. The V gene's germline CDR1 is MDHEN and CDR2 SYDVKM. The CDR3 loop spans 18 amino acids. V was pared by 4 bases and J by 12 bases, with 15 bases of the junction left unmatched.

This chain joins TRBV29-1 and TRBJ2-3; tentatively, D is TRBD1 (6 bases). V was shortened by 8 bases and J by 1 base, with 13 bases between the two germline ends. The CDR3 is 13 amino acids. Germline CDR1 and CDR2: SQVTM and ANQGSEA. CDR3 loop: CSSRTEGTDTQYF. In DNA form, the CDR3 reads TGCAGCTCTCGGACAGAGGGCACAGATACGCAGTATTTT.

The chain links TRBV9 to TRBJ1-6; possible D gene TRBD1, 6 bases. The germline gives CDR1 SGDLS, CDR2 YYNGEE. The V end was cut by 0 bases, the J end by 7 bases, with 11 bases between. The CDR3 is 15 residues long. The CDR3, as DNA: TGTGCCAGCAGCGTAGTGGCAGGGGAGAATTCACCCCTCCACTTT. Protein: CASSVVAGENSPLHF.

The V gene is TRBV10-2, the J gene TRBJ2-3; 16 nucleotides match TRBD2. V lost 6 bases to trimming and J lost 6 bases; unmatched junction nucleotides: 15. The CDR3 totals 19 residues. Germline CDR1 WSHSY, CDR2 SAAADI. For the CDR3, the DNA is TGCGCCAGCAGCTTGAACGCCGGGACTAGCGGGGGGGCGTTCGATACGCAGTATTTT. Amino acid sequence: CASSLNAGTSGGAFDTQYF.

The CDR3 DNA follows: TGTGCCAGCAGTGTTGTGCTTGGGGGCTCGGGAGGCTACACCTTC. It codes for CASSVVLGGSGGYTF. The rearrangement joins TRBV2 to TRBJ1-2; D might be TRBD1 (6 bases). Germline values: CDR1 SNHLY, CDR2 FYNNEI. With 4 bases removed from V and 8 bases from J, the gap between germline ends came to 20 bases. This CDR3 region has 15 residues.

The chain carries TRBV6-1 and TRBJ2-7, with 7 bases aligning to TRBD2. The CDR3 runs 19 residues. V lost 4 bases to trimming and J lost 0 bases; unmatched junction nucleotides: 18. Germline assignment: CDR1 MNHNS and CDR2 SASEGT. For the CDR3, the DNA is TGTGCCAGCAGTGGAGGGAGGGCACGGGCAGCAGAGATCTCCTACGAGCAGTACTTC. This translates into CASSGGRARAAEISYEQYF.

The chain couples TRBV11-2 to TRBJ1-4, with D perhaps TRBD1 (5 bases). The CDR3 has 16 residues. In germline, CDR1 is SGHAT, CDR2 FQNNGV. V shed 1 base and J shed 0 bases, with 9 bases lying between them. CDR3 amino acids: CASSLGGGPTNEKLFF. CDR3 DNA sequence: TGTGCCAGCAGCTTAGGGGGGGGACCAACTAATGAAAAACTGTTTTTT.

The chain has TRBV19 and TRBJ2-3; TRBD1 matches 8 bases. This CDR3 has 17 amino acids. J was trimmed by 0 bases and V by 4 bases; bases with no gene match: 9. Germline CDR1 reads LNHDA; CDR2 reads SQIVND (reference sequence). The CDR3 region has the DNA TGTGCCAGTAGTAACCGAAGGGACAGGTATAGCACAGATACGCAGTATTTT. Encoded protein: CASSNRRDRYSTDTQYF.

The J gene is TRBJ1-2, the V gene TRBV4-2; no definite D call. Per germline, CDR1 LGHNA and CDR2 YNFKEQ. Trimming cost V 4 bases and J 9 bases, with 24 bases left between them. The CDR3 loop spans 16 amino acids. The CDR3 DNA follows: TGTGCCAGCAGCCCATCTAACCTCGACGGGTCGTCCCGCTACACCTTC. Amino acid sequence: CASSPSNLDGSSRYTF.

The chain carries TRBV2 and TRBJ1-5; D is unresolved. Germline CDR1 and CDR2: SNHLY and FYNNEI. Trimming removed 7 bases from V and 0 bases from J, with 10 bases in between. This CDR3 is 14 amino acids long. CDR3 DNA sequence: TGTGCCAGCAAGACCGAGTATAGCAATCAGCCCCAGCATTTT. Encoded protein: CASKTEYSNQPQHF.

Only one count was recorded for this clone. One junction end does not reproduce the germline sequence, and a read error may be involved. This rearrangement joins TRBV19 to TRBJ2-5, with no clear D. This CDR3 has 13 amino acids. Germline V CDR1 and CDR2: LNHDA, SQIVND (reference sequence). The CDR3 here is CASSIGDQETQYF. The CDR3 DNA is TGTGCCAGTAGTATTGGTGACCAGGAGACCCAGTACTTC.

V is TRBV6-5 and J is TRBJ1-1; no definite D call. Per germline, CDR1 MNHEY and CDR2 SVGAGI. Trimming removed 0 bases from V and 6 bases from J, with 11 bases in between. This CDR3 is 14 amino acids long. The CDR3 DNA reads as TGTGCCAGCAGTTACTCGAAAATAAGGCCTGAAGCTTTCTTT. It is translated as CASSYSKIRPEAFF.

This clone came up once. The chain carries TRBV2 and TRBJ1-1; TRBD1 is a possible D gene (5 bases). Germline-derived CDR1 and CDR2 are SNHLY and FYNNEI. Trimming pared 2 bases from V and 10 bases from J, leaving 14 bases between. The CDR3 runs 13 residues. The CDR3 bases are TGTGCCAGCAGTGAACGACGGGGCGAGGGAGCTTTCTTT. Protein: CASSERRGEGAFF. The whole variable domain, remainder taken from reference TRBV2 and TRBJ1-1, is EPEVTQTPSHQVTQMGQEVILRCVPISNHLYFYWYRQILGQKVEFLVSFYNNEISEKSEIFDDQFSVERPDGSNFTLKIRSTKLEDSAMYFCASSERRGEGAFFGQGTRLTVV.

The chain combines TRBV27 with TRBJ2-7; TRBD1 or TRBD2 may be the D gene (6 bases each). The CDR3 is 13 amino acids. Trimming stripped 3 bases from V and 6 bases from J, with 12 bases between. Germline lookup yields CDR1 MNHEY and CDR2 SMNVEV (reference sequence). Here the CDR3 DNA reads TGTGCCAGCAGTTTCACGGGGGCCAGCGAGCAGTACTTC. This translates into CASSFTGASEQYF.

In its sample, this clone was seen a few times. This chain joins TRBV5-1 and TRBJ2-1; D possibly corresponds to TRBD2 (6 bases). CDR3 size: 14 residues. CDR1 is SGHRS and CDR2 is YFSETQ in the germline V gene. V lost 6 bases to trimming and J lost 8 bases, with 18 bases between them. Here the CDR3 DNA reads TGCGCCAGCACTTGGCGGGACGCTGGGGATGAGCAGTTCTTC. Amino acid sequence: CASTWRDAGDEQFF.